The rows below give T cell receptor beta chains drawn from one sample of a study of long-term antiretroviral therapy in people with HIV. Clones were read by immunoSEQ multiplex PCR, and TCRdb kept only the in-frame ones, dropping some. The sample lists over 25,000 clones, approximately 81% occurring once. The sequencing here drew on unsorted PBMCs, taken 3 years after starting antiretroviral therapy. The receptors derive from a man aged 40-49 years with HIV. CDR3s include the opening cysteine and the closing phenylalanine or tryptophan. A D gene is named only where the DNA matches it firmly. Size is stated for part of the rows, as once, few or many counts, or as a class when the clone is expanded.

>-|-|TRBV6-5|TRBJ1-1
TGTGCCAGCAGTTACTCCCGTGGCGGCATTCCAGCCAAAGCTTTCTTT
CASSYSRGGIPAKAFF
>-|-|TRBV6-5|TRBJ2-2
TGTGCCAGCAGCCTTAGGGGGGAGCTGTTTTTT
CASSLRGELFF
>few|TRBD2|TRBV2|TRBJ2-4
TGTGCCAGCAGTTGGACTAGCGGGAGAAACATTCAGTACTTC
CASSWTSGRNIQYF
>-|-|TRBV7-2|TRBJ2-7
TGTGCCAGCAGCCCCCGCCCGGACAGCTCCTACGAGCAGTACTTC
CASSPRPDSSYEQYF
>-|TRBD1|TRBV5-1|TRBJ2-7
TGCGCCAGCAGCCGGGCAACGGGACAGGGCGATGTTTTTTCCTACGAGCAGTACTTC
CASSRATGQGDVFSYEQYF
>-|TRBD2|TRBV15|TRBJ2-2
TGTGCCACCAGCACCCCTGTGCTAGCGGGAGCCACCGGGGAGCTGTTTTTT
CATSTPVLAGATGELFF
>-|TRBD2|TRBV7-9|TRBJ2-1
TGTGCCAGCAGCTTAGCGAGGAGCGGGGGAGGTGAGCAGTTCTTC
CASSLARSGGGEQFF
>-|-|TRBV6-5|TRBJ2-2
TGTGCCAGCAGTTACGACGACCGGAACACCGGGGAGCTGTTTTTT
CASSYDDRNTGELFF
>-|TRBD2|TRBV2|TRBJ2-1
TGTGCCAGCAGTGAAAGTGAACTAGCGGGGGGGGGTTCCTACAATGAGCAGTTCTTC
CASSESELAGGGSYNEQFF
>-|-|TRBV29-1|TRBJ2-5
TGCAGCGTTGAGGGAGACGGGGGTCAAGAGACCCAGTACTTC
CSVEGDGGQETQYF
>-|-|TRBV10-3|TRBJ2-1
TGTGCCATCAGTGAGTCGGGGGGCGCGAGGAATGAGCAGTTCTTC
CAISESGGARNEQFF
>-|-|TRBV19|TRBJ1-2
TGTGCCAGTAGTATAGCTGAGGGTTCCTATGGCTACACCTTC
CASSIAEGSYGYTF
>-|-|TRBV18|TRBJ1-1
TGTGCCAGCTCACCGACACGTGGGGGGCTGGACACTGAAGCTTTCTTT
CASSPTRGGLDTEAFF
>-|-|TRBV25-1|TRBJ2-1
TGTGCCAGCAGTGTGGGCAGTCCCTACAATGAGCAGTTCTTC
CASSVGSPYNEQFF
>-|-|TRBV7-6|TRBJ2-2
TGTGCCAGCAGCTTAGTCGGGACGGTGAACACCGGGGAGCTGTTTTTT
CASSLVGTVNTGELFF
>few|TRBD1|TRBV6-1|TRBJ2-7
TGTGCCAGCAGTGAAAGTCGGGCAGGGGGTGAGCAGTACTTC
CASSESRAGGEQYF
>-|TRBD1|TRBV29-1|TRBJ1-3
TGCAGCGTTGAATGGCCAGGGGGCCGAAACACCATATATTTT
CSVEWPGGRNTIYF
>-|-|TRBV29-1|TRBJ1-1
TGCAGCGTTTCGGGGGCCGAAGCTTTCTTT
CSVSGAEAFF
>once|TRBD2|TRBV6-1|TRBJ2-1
TGTGCCAGCAGTGAGAGGATAGCGGGTGCCTACAATGAGCAGTTCTTC
CASSERIAGAYNEQFF
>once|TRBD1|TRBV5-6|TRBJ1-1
TGTGCCAGCAGCCCTACAGGGGGCGTTGGGACTGAAGCTTTCTTT
CASSPTGGVGTEAFF
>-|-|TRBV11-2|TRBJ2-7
TGTGCCAGCAGCCTCGCTCTCGAGCAGTACTTC
CASSLALEQYF
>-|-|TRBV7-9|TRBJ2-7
TGTGCCAGCAGCTTTTTCGCTTTAGGGGGTTCCTACGAGCAGTACTTC
CASSFFALGGSYEQYF
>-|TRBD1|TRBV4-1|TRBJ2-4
TGCGCCAGCAGCCAAGATGGAACAGGGGGGAACATTCAGTACTTC
CASSQDGTGGNIQYF
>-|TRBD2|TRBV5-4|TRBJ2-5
TGTGCCAGCAGCTTGAGGGGCGGGGGATTCCAAGAGACCCAGTACTTC
CASSLRGGGFQETQYF
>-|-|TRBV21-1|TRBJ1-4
TGTGCCAGCAGGGCCCCGGGCCCCCACCCTAGCCCTAATGAAAAACTGTTTTTT
CASRAPGPHPSPNEKLFF
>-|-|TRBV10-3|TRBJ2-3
TGTGCCATCAGGGGGGCAGGGGTAAGCACAGATACGCAGTATTTT
CAIRGAGVSTDTQYF
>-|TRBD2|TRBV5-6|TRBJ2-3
TGTGCCAGCAGCTTGATGATTGCGGGAGGGAAATATAGCACAGATACGCAGTATTTT
CASSLMIAGGKYSTDTQYF
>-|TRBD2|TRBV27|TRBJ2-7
TGTGCCAGCAGGCCACCGGGACTAGCGGGAGCACCCACCGTCTTC
CASRPPGLAGAPTVF
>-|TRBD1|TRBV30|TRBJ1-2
TGTGCCTGGAGCTACCAGGGGGATGGCTACACCTTC
CAWSYQGDGYTF
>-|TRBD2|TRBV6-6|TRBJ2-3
TGTGCCAGCAGTTACGTTGCGGGAGCCTCAGATACGCAGTATTTT
CASSYVAGASDTQYF
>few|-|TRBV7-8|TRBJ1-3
TGTGCCAGCAGCCCCGGGGACCTCCCTGGAAACACCATATATTTT
CASSPGDLPGNTIYF
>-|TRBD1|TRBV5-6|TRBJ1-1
TGTGCCAGCAGCTTGAACTGGGGACAGGGTGCCACTGAAGCTTTCTTT
CASSLNWGQGATEAFF
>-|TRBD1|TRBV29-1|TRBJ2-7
TGCAGCGTTCTCATTGGGACAGGGTTGCACGAGCAGTACTTC
CSVLIGTGLHEQYF
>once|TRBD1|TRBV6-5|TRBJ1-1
TGTGCCAGCAGGGGGACAGGGATAAACACTGAAGCTTTCTTT
CASRGTGINTEAFF
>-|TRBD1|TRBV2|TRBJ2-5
TGTGCCAGCAGTGGCGGACAGGGGGCTTTGGAGACCCAGTACTTC
CASSGGQGALETQYF
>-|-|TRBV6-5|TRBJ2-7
TGTGCCAGCAGAAGGACAGCGAACTACGAGCAGTACTTC
CASRRTANYEQYF
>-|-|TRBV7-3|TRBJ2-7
TGTGCCAGCAGCTACACGGGTGGGGAGCAGTACTTC
CASSYTGGEQYF
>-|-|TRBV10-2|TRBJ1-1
TGCGCCAGCAGTGGAGGGCCTGAAGCTTTCTTT
CASSGGPEAFF
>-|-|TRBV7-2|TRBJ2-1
TGTGCCAGCAGCTTAACAGAGACCTCCTACAATGAGCAGTTCTTC
CASSLTETSYNEQFF
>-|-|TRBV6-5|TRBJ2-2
TGTGCCAGCAGTAGGGACACCCGGGAGCTGTTTTTT
CASSRDTRELFF
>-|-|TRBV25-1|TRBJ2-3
TGTGCCAGCAGTGGGCCCCGGACACTAATATCAACGGATACGCAGTATTTT
CASSGPRTLISTDTQYF
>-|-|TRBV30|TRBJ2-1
TGTGCCTGGAGTGCTGTGGGTGAGCAGTTCTTC
CAWSAVGEQFF
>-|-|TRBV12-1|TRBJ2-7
TGTGCCAGCAGCTTTTCGGGAATTGCCCACGAGCAGTACTTC
CASSFSGIAHEQYF
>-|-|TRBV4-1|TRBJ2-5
TGCGCCAGCAGCCAATATGAGGGAGGCCAAGAGACCCAGTACTTC
CASSQYEGGQETQYF
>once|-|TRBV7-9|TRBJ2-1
TGTGCCAGCAGCTTAGCTGATGAGCAGTTCTTC
CASSLADEQFF
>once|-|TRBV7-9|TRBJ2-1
TGTGCCAGCAGCTTAGTGTCCGACAATGAGCAGTTCTTC
CASSLVSDNEQFF
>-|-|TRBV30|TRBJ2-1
TGTGCCTGGAGGGACTACAATGAGCAGTTCTTC
CAWRDYNEQFF
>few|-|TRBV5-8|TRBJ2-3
TGTGCCAGCAGCCTTTCAACATATCCGGATACGCAGTATTTT
CASSLSTYPDTQYF
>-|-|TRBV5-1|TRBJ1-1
TGCGCCAGCAGCTTGAGTCCAAACACTGAAGCTTTCTTT
CASSLSPNTEAFF
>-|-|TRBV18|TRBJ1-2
TGTGCCAGCTCACCTAGTCAGGAGTATGGCTACACCTTC
CASSPSQEYGYTF
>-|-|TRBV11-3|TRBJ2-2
TGTGCCAGCAGCCTCTACGGGACACGATCCGGGGAGCTGTTTTTT
CASSLYGTRSGELFF
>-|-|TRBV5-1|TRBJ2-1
TGCGCCAGCGGAAATGCAGGAGGGGCCAATGAGCAGTTCTTC
CASGNAGGANEQFF
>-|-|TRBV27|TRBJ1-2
TGTGCCAGCAGTTTATCCGGGACCTCGACCGGTGGCTACACCTTC
CASSLSGTSTGGYTF
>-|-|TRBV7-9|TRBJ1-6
TGTGCCAGCAGCTCGACCCGGCAACCAGGGGCACCCCTCCACTTT
CASSSTRQPGAPLHF
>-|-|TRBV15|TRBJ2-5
TGTGCCACCAGCAGCGAGCGAGTGTCGGAGACCCAGTACTTC
CATSSERVSETQYF
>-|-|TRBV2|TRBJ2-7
TGTGCCAGCATTTGGAGCTCCTACGAGCAGTACTTC
CASIWSSYEQYF
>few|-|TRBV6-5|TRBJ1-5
TGTGCCAGCAGTCCTTATGGGGGAAATCAGCCCCAGCATTTT
CASSPYGGNQPQHF
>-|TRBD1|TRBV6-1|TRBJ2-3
TGTGCCAGCAGTACTAACAGGGGTGCAGATACGCAGTATTTT
CASSTNRGADTQYF
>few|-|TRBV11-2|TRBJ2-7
TGTGCCAGCAGCTTTCTGAGGGAGCAGTACTTC
CASSFLREQYF
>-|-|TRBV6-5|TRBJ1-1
TGTGCCAGCAGTTACGACCCTGGAGGGGAAGCTTTCTTT
CASSYDPGGEAFF